This T cell receptor beta chain originates from a study of human T cells and chemical hapten exposure. Study-level information: Patients, chiefly female, had alopecia areata, totalis or universalis.

TCRdb itself ran the RACE reads through MiXCR, one entry per CDR3 protein. Of over 35,000 distinct CDR3 sequences in the sample, roughly 10% were seen once. Time point given: pre-sensitization, week 0. Treatment meaning: therapeutic diphenylcyclopropenone sensitization with weekly scalp DPC. Staff drew blood before applying each patch test. Losses at the gene ends were 5 bases for V and 12 bases for J; bases not matched to a gene: 4. This CDR3 has 11 residues. Germline CDR1 and CDR2: MDHEN and SYDVKM. Sequenced here: whole blood, sampled in connection with sensitization to the hapten diphenylcyclopropenone (DPC). The sequence was collected from a young man with alopecia areata. Some clones in this sample may be carry-over from other donors' samples. The chain recombines TRBV28 with TRBJ2-3, with 8 bases that match TRBD2. The DNA of the CDR3 is TGTGCCAGCAGTACCGGGACTAGACAGTATTTT. It encodes CASSTGTRQYF.